The 21 T cell receptor beta chains reported below all come from one sample, sequenced in a study of shared clonotypes between healthy human individuals. The repertoire was sequenced with immunoSEQ multiplex PCR; TCRdb's copy has only in-frame clones and lacks some. Among about 1.1 million clones listed, approximately 77% were seen once. The sequencing input was memory CD4+ T cells from PBMCs. Subset specified: CD45RA-negative fraction. The receptor source for this set is a man younger than 30 in good health. Some clones in this sample may be carry-over from other donors' samples.

In the case of this clone: This CDR3 is also generated by other DNA sequences in the sample. V usage is TRBV15 and J usage is TRBJ2-1; D not certain. This CDR3 is 13 amino acids long. Germline V gives CDR1 LNHNV, CDR2 YYDKDF (reference sequence). Trimming took off 0 bases at V and 5 bases at J, with 5 bases between the two ends. The CDR3 region has the DNA TGTGCCACCAGCAGAGATCTTAACAATGAGCAGTTCTTC. Protein product: CATSRDLNNEQFF.

The V gene is TRBV25-1, the J gene TRBJ2-2; 7 nucleotides agree with TRBD1. Per germline, CDR1 MGHDK and CDR2 SYGVNS. Germline trimming cut 6 bases from V and 4 bases from J; bases unmatched to any gene: 5. CDR3 length equals 14 residues. The CDR3, as DNA: TGTGCCAGCAGAGAGACAGGGCGCACCGGGGAGCTGTTTTTT. Protein: CASRETGRTGELFF.

A word on this clone: This sample includes further DNA sequences coding for the same CDR3. The chain links TRBV2 to TRBJ1-5; D remains unclear. The V end was cut by 4 bases, the J end by 4 bases, with 8 bases between. The CDR3 spans 13 residues. CDR1 and CDR2 (germline): SNHLY, FYNNEI. In DNA, the CDR3 is TGTGCCAGCAGTGGACATCCAAATCAGCCCCAGCATTTT. Translated, it gives CASSGHPNQPQHF.

The chain combines TRBV4-1 with TRBJ2-1; 14 bases line up with TRBD2. Germline-derived CDR1 and CDR2 are MGHRA and YSYEKL. This CDR3 comprises 18 residues. Trimming took 0 bases from V and 9 from J; bases not matched to a gene: 10. CDR3: CASSQDPGTSGSRGEQFF. The DNA for the CDR3 is TGCGCCAGCAGCCAAGATCCGGGGACTAGCGGGAGTAGGGGTGAGCAGTTCTTC.

The chain is built from TRBV5-1 and TRBJ2-3, with D tentatively TRBD1 or TRBD2 (5 bases each). Germline V CDR1 and CDR2: SGHRS, YFSETQ. Trimming stripped 0 bases from V and 6 bases from J, with 14 bases between. The CDR3 loop spans 15 amino acids. CDR3 amino acids: CASSLGGSHLDTQYF. As DNA, the CDR3 is TGCGCCAGCAGCTTGGGGGGGTCTCACTTGGATACGCAGTATTTT.

This clone was counted once. The rearrangement joins TRBV11-2 to TRBJ1-1; D is ambiguous. The germline CDR1 and CDR2 sequences are SGHAT and FQNNGV. There are 13 residues in the CDR3. V was cut by 4 bases and J by 1 base, with 7 bases left in between. The CDR3 sequence: CASSWGSNTEAFF. The CDR3 nucleotides are TGTGCCAGCAGCTGGGGTTCGAACACTGAAGCTTTCTTT.

As to this clone: The sample holds other DNA sequences that translate to the same CDR3. The CDR3 region is CASSPSAGVGYEQYF. The CDR3 coding sequence is TGTGCCAGCTCACCATCGGCAGGGGTAGGCTACGAGCAGTACTTC. J is TRBJ2-7 and V is TRBV18, with a weak D call TRBD1 (6 bases). The CDR3 loop spans 15 amino acids. Per the germline V gene, CDR1 is KGHSH and CDR2 is LQKENI. Deletions cut 2 bases from V and 3 bases from J, with 14 bases between. The complete variable domain, with remaining parts taken from reference TRBV18 and TRBJ2-7, reads NAGVMQNPRHLVRRRGQEARLRCSPMKGHSHVYWYRQLPEEGLKFMVYLQKENIIDESGMPKERFSAEFPKEGPSILRIQQVVRGDSAAYFCASSPSAGVGYEQYFGPGTRLTVT.

Only a few counts were recorded for this clone. The gene calls are TRBV7-9 and TRBJ2-7; D is unclear. This CDR3 comprises 14 residues. CDR1 and CDR2 from the germline V gene are SEHNR and FQNEAQ (reference sequence). V was cut by 5 bases and J by 1 base, with 12 bases left in between. The CDR3: CASSPLVGSYEQYF. The CDR3 DNA reads TGTGCCAGCAGCCCCCTCGTGGGATCCTACGAGCAGTACTTC.

The chain combines TRBV29-1 with TRBJ2-2; TRBD1 agrees at 7 bases. The germline gives CDR1 SQVTM, CDR2 ANQGSEA. This CDR3 comprises 15 residues. V lost 7 bases and J lost 1; bases outside the gene matches: 9. CDR3 sequence: CSGLRQGVNTGELFF. The DNA for the CDR3 is TGCAGCGGACTGAGACAGGGCGTGAACACCGGGGAGCTGTTTTTT.

The chain joins TRBV28 to TRBJ2-2, with no clear D. The CDR3 contains 12 residues. Germline V gene data show CDR1 as MDHEN and CDR2 as SYDVKM. V lost 6 bases and J 6 bases, leaving 8 bases between the germline ends. DNA for the CDR3: TGTGCCAGCAGGGGGTCGGCCGGGGAGCTGTTTTTT. Translated, it gives CASRGSAGELFF.

With respect to this clone: Given a far larger clone just one base away, this is likely a sequencing read error. The chain recombines TRBV30 with TRBJ1-2; 7 positions agree with TRBD1. The CDR3 is 16 residues long. Germline CDR1 reads GTSNPN; CDR2 reads SVGIG (reference sequence). CDR3 in DNA: TGTGCCTGGAGTGTCAACCCACAGGGGACTCACTATGGCTACGCCTTC. It specifies CAWSVNPQGTHYGYAF.

On this clone itself: In the same sample, other DNA sequences code for this CDR3. The V and J genes are TRBV5-1 and TRBJ1-2; 9 nucleotides agree with TRBD1. V dropped 4 bases and J dropped 1; count of bases not matched to a gene: 2. Germline CDR1 SGHRS, CDR2 YFSETQ. CDR3 length: 14 residues. The CDR3 nucleotides read TGCGCCAGCAGCCCGGGACAGGGTAACTATGGCTACACCTTC. It yields the protein CASSPGQGNYGYTF.

This clone was picked up one time. The chain has TRBV2 and TRBJ1-2; D is ambiguous. The CDR3 has 15 residues. The germline gives CDR1 SNHLY, CDR2 FYNNEI. Trimming shortened V by 2 bases and J by 8 bases, and 18 bases separated the two germline ends. The CDR3 spells CASSELISTREGYTF. The CDR3 nucleotides are TGTGCCAGCAGTGAACTAATCAGCACACGTGAGGGCTACACCTTC.

This clone occurred once. The rearrangement uses TRBV19 and TRBJ1-1; no definite D call. This CDR3 comprises 14 residues. The V end was cut by 5 bases, the J end by 4 bases, with 14 bases between. The V gene's germline CDR1 is LNHDA and CDR2 SQIVND (reference sequence). DNA for the CDR3: TGTGCCAGTAGTCCTACTATTGTGCCCACTGAAGCTTTCTTT. Its translation is CASSPTIVPTEAFF.

The chain uses TRBV5-1 and TRBJ2-3; TRBD1 or TRBD2 may be the D gene (5 bases each). V gave up 4 bases and J gave up 2 bases, with 14 bases separating them. The CDR3 runs to 15 residues. Germline V lookup: CDR1 SGHRS, CDR2 YFSETQ. The CDR3 spells CASSPDPGTTDTQYF. CDR3 sequence (DNA): TGCGCCAGCAGCCCGGACCCCGGGACCACAGATACGCAGTATTTT.

The rearrangement links TRBV28 to TRBJ1-2, with D uncertain. V lost 8 bases to trimming and J lost 4 bases, with 20 bases between them. The CDR3 totals 15 residues. From germline, CDR1 is MDHEN and CDR2 SYDVKM. The CDR3 sequence is CASLPPSSRGYGYTF. CDR3 coding DNA: TGTGCCAGCCTTCCCCCCAGCAGTCGGGGCTATGGCTACACCTTC.

V gene TRBV28 combines with J gene TRBJ2-2; a weak D match, TRBD1 (7 bases). The CDR3 is 17 amino acids. Germline V CDR1 and CDR2: MDHEN, SYDVKM. Trimming left V 6 bases short and J 4 bases short, with 21 bases between. The DNA of the CDR3 is TGTGCCAGCAGCCCCCTCAGGGGGGAGAGGGGCACCGGGGAGCTGTTTTTT. It translates to CASSPLRGERGTGELFF.

This rearrangement joins TRBV28 to TRBJ2-7; TRBD1 or TRBD2 may be the D gene (5 bases each). V lost 4 bases and J 1 base, leaving 14 bases between the germline ends. This CDR3 spans 15 amino acids. Germline V gene sequence: CDR1 MDHEN, CDR2 SYDVKM. The CDR3 region has the DNA TGTGCCAGCAGTTCCTACGGGACGTTATCCTACGAGCAGTACTTC. Translated: CASSSYGTLSYEQYF.

The genes are TRBV6-1 and TRBJ2-7; D is uncertain. Germline CDR1 is MNHNS and CDR2 is SASEGT. This CDR3 comprises 14 residues. Trimming cost V 4 bases and J 0 bases, with 10 bases left between them. CDR3 in amino acids: CASSVAESSYEQYF. In nucleotides, the CDR3 is TGTGCCAGCAGTGTTGCCGAGAGCTCCTACGAGCAGTACTTC.

Only a few counts were recorded for this clone. The genes are TRBV18 and TRBJ1-1; TRBD1 is a possible D gene (5 bases). V lost 8 bases and J lost 3, with 16 bases in between. CDR1 and CDR2 (germline): KGHSH, LQKENI. CDR3 length: 14 amino acids. CDR3 sequence (DNA): TGTGCCAGCCTTATCCAGCGGGGGGACACTGAAGCTTTCTTT. Its translation is CASLIQRGDTEAFF.

The J gene is TRBJ2-2, the V gene TRBV11-2; D call uncertain. CDR3 size: 17 residues. The germline CDR1 and CDR2 sequences are SGHAT and FQNNGV. V lost 1 base to trimming and J lost 0 bases, with 12 bases between them. The CDR3: CASSLVLPRTNTGELFF. CDR3 DNA: TGTGCCAGCAGCTTAGTTTTACCGCGGACGAACACCGGGGAGCTGTTTTTT.